This TCR beta chain derives from a study of graft-versus-host responses after intestinal transplantation. Study in general: Multivisceral, liver-intestinal, or isolated intestinal grafts were transplanted into recipients. Among the recipients, all got anti-thymocyte globulin induction and then tacrolimus and steroids for around 3 years.

The repertoire was sequenced with immunoSEQ multiplex PCR; TCRdb's copy has only in-frame clones and lacks some. The profile covers about 120,000 clones, with roughly 95% appearing a single time and around 0.55% taken by the ten largest. The CDR3 is made up of 13 amino acids. Per germline, CDR1 MNHEY and CDR2 SVGAGI. V lost 8 bases and J lost 1, with 11 bases in between. As regards this clone: Antigen unknown.

Study-wide results and limits: Recipient-marrow GvH clones were detected, some having first appeared in ileum or blood.

This specimen was unstimulated CD8+ T cells sorted from spleen or lymph node cells, taken before intestinal transplant. The sequence was collected from a human donor who received an intestinal transplant. The rearrangement joins TRBV6-5 to TRBJ1-1, with D possibly being TRBD1 (5 bases). The CDR3 region is CASGAGQNTEAFF. The CDR3 bases are TGTGCCAGCGGCGCAGGGCAGAACACTGAAGCTTTCTTT.